The clone carrying this T cell receptor (beta chain) showed up just a few times. Original methodology: Estimation of nucleated cell counts was performed using reference gene primer amplification. This table comes from immunoSEQ multiplex PCR, and its TCRdb copy is limited to in-frame clones, with some not included. V and J calls and clone size are given by that table; D and trimming were obtained from the DNA. The data hold about 250,000 clones, with almost 90% observed a single time. This record belongs to a study of blood T cell repertoires in COVID-19. Germline V gene data show CDR1 as LNHDA and CDR2 as SQIVND (reference sequence). With 6 bases clipped from V and 7 bases from J, the junction kept 7 bases outside the gene matches. The CDR3 sequence is 13 residues long.

The receptor comes from a man at least 80 years old with acute or convalescent COVID-19. Sequenced material: peripheral blood. The chain is built from TRBV19 and TRBJ1-1; 8 bases fit TRBD1. The CDR3 DNA reads TGTGCCAGTAGCGATACAGGGGGGGATGAAGCTTTCTTT. Translation gives CASSDTGGDEAFF.